A selection of T cell receptor beta chains follows, all from one sample in a study of chemoradiotherapy in HPV16-positive cancers. The repertoire was sequenced with immunoSEQ multiplex PCR; TCRdb's copy has only in-frame clones and lacks some. The table records 25,000 to 30,000 clones, over 85% of them present only once. The source material was blood, sampled from a patient who underwent chemoradiotherapy. Receptors originate from a human donor with HPV-associated anogenital cancer. The CDR3 runs from the conserved cysteine through the conserved F or W. D genes are given only for firm matches. Not all rows give a size; the values are once, few, many and, for expanded clones, a class.

J gene	V gene	clone size	D gene	CDR3 protein	CDR3 DNA
TRBJ2-2	TRBV7-3	-	-	CASSPGPTNTGELFF	TGTGCCAGCTCCCCGGGACCCACGAACACCGGGGAGCTGTTTTTT
TRBJ1-1	TRBV7-2	-	TRBD1	CASSSGQTTEAFF	TGTGCCAGCAGCTCGGGACAGACCACTGAAGCTTTCTTT
TRBJ1-1	TRBV7-2	-	-	CASSSRGNQAFF	TGTGCCAGCAGCTCTCGGGGTAATCAAGCTTTCTTT
TRBJ1-1	TRBV19	-	-	CASSIFDYTEAFF	TGTGCCAGTAGTATCTTCGATTACACTGAAGCTTTCTTT
TRBJ1-1	TRBV28	-	-	CASSEGHSQLINTEAFF	TGTGCCAGCAGCGAGGGGCACTCTCAGCTAATAAACACTGAAGCTTTCTTT
TRBJ2-7	TRBV6-1	-	TRBD2	CASSEYWTSGIGNEQYF	TGTGCCAGCAGTGAGTACTGGACTAGCGGGATTGGTAACGAGCAGTACTTC
TRBJ2-7	TRBV2	-	-	CASTTGGPGYEQYF	TGTGCCAGCACCACCGGAGGGCCGGGCTACGAGCAGTACTTC
TRBJ1-2	TRBV10-3	few	-	CAISAEGAGYTF	TGTGCCATCAGTGCGGAGGGAGCCGGCTACACCTTC
TRBJ1-5	TRBV5-1	-	TRBD1	CASSVTGDSNQPQHF	TGCGCCAGCAGCGTGACAGGGGATAGCAATCAGCCCCAGCATTTT
TRBJ2-1	TRBV29-1	-	TRBD2	CSVVGLAAYNEQFF	TGCAGCGTTGTGGGACTAGCGGCCTACAATGAGCAGTTCTTC
TRBJ1-5	TRBV19	-	-	CASNRNEPYSNQPQHF	TGTGCCAGTAACAGAAACGAACCCTATAGCAATCAGCCCCAGCATTTT
TRBJ2-1	TRBV30	-	TRBD1	CARDTGVYNEQFF	TGTGCCCGCGACACAGGGGTCTACAATGAGCAGTTCTTC
TRBJ1-5	TRBV6-5	-	-	CASSYDSNQPQHF	TGTGCCAGCAGTTACGATTCCAATCAGCCCCAGCATTTT
TRBJ1-2	TRBV7-9	once	TRBD1	CASSPRQGWDYGYTF	TGTGCCAGCAGCCCGCGACAGGGGTGGGACTATGGCTACACCTTC
TRBJ1-4	TRBV30	-	-	CAWTPDTLNEKLFF	TGTGCCTGGACCCCGGACACCCTTAATGAAAAACTGTTTTTT
TRBJ2-3	TRBV9	-	TRBD2	CASSEGTRTSTDTQYF	TGTGCCAGCAGCGAAGGGACTAGAACTAGCACAGATACGCAGTATTTT
TRBJ2-7	TRBV27	-	-	CASSRAGGPYEQYF	TGTGCCAGCAGTCGCGCCGGGGGACCCTACGAGCAGTACTTC
TRBJ2-1	TRBV5-4	-	-	CATRTDSYNEQFF	TGTGCCACCCGCACCGACAGTTACAATGAGCAGTTCTTC
TRBJ2-7	TRBV27	-	-	CASSPLEAYEQYF	TGTGCCAGCAGTCCCCTCGAGGCCTACGAGCAGTACTTC
TRBJ2-7	TRBV18	-	TRBD1	CASSPKGAGYEQYF	TGTGCCAGCTCACCAAAGGGGGCGGGCTACGAGCAGTACTTC
TRBJ2-7	TRBV7-9	-	-	CASSLAGNYEQYF	TGTGCCAGCAGCTTAGCCGGGAACTACGAGCAGTACTTC
TRBJ2-7	TRBV9	-	-	CASSPTPTGSYEQYF	TGTGCCAGCAGCCCCACCCCAACAGGCTCCTACGAGCAGTACTTC
TRBJ2-7	TRBV27	-	-	CASSSLDRTYEQYF	TGTGCCAGCAGTTCTTTGGACAGAACCTACGAGCAGTACTTC
TRBJ1-1	TRBV20-1	-	TRBD1	CSADTGGDFF	TGCAGTGCTGATACAGGGGGTGATTTCTTT
TRBJ1-2	TRBV7-2	-	-	CASSLPGLNYGYTF	TGTGCCAGCAGCCTGCCCGGGCTAAACTATGGCTACACCTTC